One sample yielded the 24 T cell receptor beta chains listed below, sequenced in a study of T cell clonality in common variable immunodeficiency. Sequenced by immunoSEQ multiplex PCR; TCRdb stores in-frame clones only, minus some. Reported are fewer than 55,000 clones, none seen only once; the ten largest carry 2% to 2.5%. Sequencing was performed on peripheral blood mononuclear cells. These receptor sequences come from a person between 18 and 70 years old in good health.

This clone was detected ten times or more. The observed sequence ends 3 residues before the CDR3 terminus, with the missing tail filled in from the germline J gene. This chain uses TRBV2 with TRBJ2-1; a weak D match, TRBD2 (6 bases). Per the germline V gene, CDR1 is SNHLY and CDR2 is FYNNEI. This CDR3 region has 15 residues. Between the trimmed V and J ends, which lost 7 bases and 4 bases, there was a span of 17 bases. The CDR3 loop reads CASTSLVGTYNEQFF. The CDR3 bases that were read are TGTGCCAGCACTTCTCTGGTCGGGACTTACAATGAG.

This clone was recorded at least ten times. The CDR3 is cut off 3 residues early in the read; its end comes from the germline J gene. This chain uses TRBV7-2 with TRBJ2-5; the match to TRBD1 covers 8 bases. The CDR3 extends over 14 amino acids. The J segment lost 7 bases and the V segment lost 1 base, leaving 5 bases of the junction unmatched. CDR1 is SGHTA and CDR2 is FQGNSA in the germline V gene. The CDR3 here is CASSLESGTGTQYF. The DNA read from the CDR3 is TGTGCCAGCAGCTTAGAATCAGGGACAGGGACC.

The sample holds many counts of this clone. The CDR3 extends 3 residues past the end of the read, so its final part is completed from the germline J gene. The chain uses TRBV5-1 and TRBJ2-3, with TRBD1 matching over 10 bases. CDR1 SGHRS and CDR2 YFSETQ come from the germline V gene. The CDR3 length is 16 residues. The junction had 6 bases not matched to a gene; V was cut back by 2 bases and J by 3 bases. The CDR3 loop is CASSFGQGGMTDTQYF. The sequenced part of the CDR3 DNA is TGCGCCAGCAGCTTTGGACAGGGGGGGATGACAGATACG.

This clone was observed at least ten times. Read coverage stops 3 residues before the CDR3 terminus; the germline J gene supplies the remainder. This chain joins TRBV4-2 and TRBJ2-2; 11 bases are a match to TRBD2. In germline, CDR1 is LGHNA, CDR2 YNFKEQ. V dropped 0 bases and J dropped 8; count of bases not matched to a gene: 8. This CDR3 comprises 17 residues. Partial CDR3 DNA: TGTGCCAGCAGCCAAGATAGTCGACTAGCGGGGAAAGGGGAG. Translation gives CASSQDSRLAGKGE. The full CDR3 protein reads CASSQDSRLAGKGELFF.

Of note for this clone: The read halts 3 residues ahead of the CDR3 end, with the missing end drawn from the germline J gene. The chain links TRBV20-1 to TRBJ1-1, with no clear D. V gave up 3 bases and J gave up 3 bases, with 11 bases separating them. Per the germline V gene, CDR1 is DFQATT and CDR2 is SNEGSKA (reference sequence). CDR3 size: 13 residues. Partial CDR3 DNA: TGCAGTGCTAGGAGACTGATGGACACTGAA. Translated, it gives CSARRLMDTE. The CDR3 as a whole reads CSARRLMDTEAFF.

This clone was counted ten times or more. The read ends 3 residues early relative to the CDR3; the germline J gene fills the gap. J is TRBJ1-1 and V is TRBV20-1; 8 bases agree with TRBD1. Germline trimming cut 5 bases from V and 1 base from J; bases unmatched to any gene: 3. This CDR3 is 13 amino acids long. Germline CDR1 is DFQATT and CDR2 is SNEGSKA (reference sequence). The sequenced CDR3 bases are TGCAGTGCTCCTGGACAGGGGAACACTGAA. Encoded protein: CSAPGQGNTE. Given in full, the CDR3 is CSAPGQGNTEAFF.

The table lists this clone with many counts. Read data end 3 residues before the CDR3 end; the end is taken from the germline J gene. The gene calls are TRBV12-3 or TRBV12-4 and TRBJ2-7; the D is unclear. This CDR3 has 14 amino acids. The V and J ends lost 5 bases and 2 bases respectively, with 13 bases between them. The CDR3 DNA, read in part, is TGTGCCAGCAGTCGACTGACTGGCACCTACGAG. It translates to CASSRLTGTYE. The whole CDR3 sequence is CASSRLTGTYEQYF.

This clone has ten or more counts. The read is 3 residues too short to cover the CDR3 end, so that end is filled in from the germline J gene. The gene calls are TRBV20-1 and TRBJ1-4, with 7 bases matching TRBD1. The trim removed 5 bases at V and 8 bases at J, leaving 11 bases unmatched. CDR3 size: 14 residues. Germline V gene data show CDR1 as DFQATT and CDR2 as SNEGSKA (reference sequence). CDR3 bases read: TGCAGTGCTCCCCCTCACAGGGGTGAAGAAAAA. Its translation is CSAPPHRGEEK. The full CDR3 reads CSAPPHRGEEKLFF.

About this clone itself: The read ends 3 residues shy of where the CDR3 ends; the end is completed using the germline J gene. The gene calls are TRBV19 and TRBJ1-1, with D perhaps TRBD1 (6 bases). In germline, CDR1 is LNHDA, CDR2 SQIVND (reference sequence). The CDR3 is 15 amino acids. The ends were cut back, 5 bases at V and 5 bases at J, with 18 bases in the middle. The CDR3 is CASSPTGGQFTEAFF. The DNA read from the CDR3 is TGTGCCAGTAGTCCGACCGGGGGGCAATTTACTGAA.

There are many counts of this clone. CDR3 DNA, as far as it was read: TGTGCCAGCAGTGGTGGCAGGGGGCCCGGGGAG. As protein: CASSGGRGPGE. The whole CDR3 protein reads CASSGGRGPGELFF. This chain uses TRBV2 with TRBJ2-2; 8 positions match TRBD1. The read gets to within 3 residues of the CDR3 end, and the germline J gene fills in the rest. Germline assignment: CDR1 SNHLY and CDR2 FYNNEI. Unmatched junction bases numbered 4, after V lost 4 bases and J lost 6 bases. This CDR3 is 14 amino acids long.

In this sample, this clone turned up many times. The CDR3 end is not reached by the read, which stops 3 residues before it; the germline J gene fills it in. This chain connects TRBV7-6 to TRBJ2-3; 8 nucleotides match TRBD2. From germline, CDR1 is SGHVS and CDR2 FNYEAQ. This CDR3 comprises 16 residues. V dropped 4 bases and J dropped 2; count of bases not matched to a gene: 8. The CDR3 bases that were read are TGTGCCAGCAGCTCTACTGGCGGGGGGTACACAGATACG. Translation: CASSSTGGGYTDT. The full CDR3 is CASSSTGGGYTDTQYF.

This clone was recorded many times. The sequenced part of the CDR3 DNA is TGTGCCAGCTCAACAGGGACAGGGTTTGGTGAG. As protein: CASSTGTGFGE. The full CDR3 protein is CASSTGTGFGEQFF. The genes are TRBV18 and TRBJ2-1; TRBD1 aligns across 9 bases. The read finishes 3 residues shy of the CDR3 end, and the germline J gene is used to complete it. CDR1 is KGHSH and CDR2 is LQKENI in the germline V gene. The CDR3 is 14 amino acids. The J segment lost 9 bases and the V segment lost 5 bases, leaving 8 bases of the junction unmatched.

The sample holds many counts of this clone. The read gets to within 3 residues of the CDR3 end, and the germline J gene fills in the rest. The rearrangement uses TRBV29-1 and TRBJ2-2; perhaps TRBD2 as D (6 bases). Deletions cut 7 bases from V and 2 bases from J, with 20 bases between. The CDR3 runs 16 residues. Germline CDR1 is SQVTM and CDR2 is ANQGSEA. This CDR3 is CSGCCPAGANTGELFF. The sequenced CDR3 bases are TGCAGCGGATGCTGCCCAGCGGGCGCCAACACCGGGGAG.

This clone was counted at least ten times. The read falls 3 residues short of the CDR3 end, and the missing part is taken from the germline J gene. The J gene is TRBJ2-2, the V gene TRBV30; D remains unclear. The germline V and J ends were trimmed by 0 bases and 4 bases, with 6 bases remaining between them. CDR1 GTSNPN and CDR2 SVGIG come from the germline V gene (reference sequence). This CDR3 is 13 amino acids long. Partial CDR3 DNA: TGTGCCTGGAGTGTACAATCCACCGGGGAG. This encodes CAWSVQSTGE. The whole CDR3 region reads CAWSVQSTGELFF.

This clone has ten or more counts. The CDR3 bases that were read are TGCAGCGTTTCCCACTCAGGCACTGAA. Protein sequence: CSVSHSGTE. The CDR3, in full, reads CSVSHSGTEAFF. The chain is built from TRBV29-1 and TRBJ1-1; no clear D. The read gets to within 3 residues of the CDR3 end, and the germline J gene fills in the rest. Germline-derived CDR1 and CDR2 are SQVTM and ANQGSEA. The CDR3 spans 12 residues. Trimming left V 5 bases short and J 4 bases short, with 11 bases between.

This clone has at least ten counts. Coverage ceases 3 residues before the CDR3 finishes, and the germline J gene fills in the end. The V gene is TRBV2, the J gene TRBJ2-3; the D gene is possibly TRBD1 (5 bases). Germline-derived CDR1 and CDR2 are SNHLY and FYNNEI. Trimming took 7 bases from V and 1 from J, leaving 9 bases between them. CDR3 length equals 13 residues. The CDR3 is CASKGIGTDTQYF. Partial CDR3 DNA: TGTGCCAGCAAGGGGATCGGCACAGATACG.

Notes on this clone: The CDR3 is cut off 3 residues early in the read; its end comes from the germline J gene. The V and J genes are TRBV20-1 and TRBJ2-7, with D unresolved. Trimming removed 4 bases at V and 2 bases at J, with 9 bases between. Germline V gene sequence: CDR1 DFQATT, CDR2 SNEGSKA (reference sequence). This CDR3 is built from 12 residues. This CDR3 reads CSAKQNAYEQYF. The DNA read from the CDR3 is TGCAGTGCTAAACAGAATGCCTACGAG.

This clone has a count of ten or more. The sequence runs out 3 residues before the end of the CDR3; the remainder is reconstructed from the germline J gene. The chain employs TRBV20-1 and TRBJ2-1, with 10 bases lining up with TRBD2. The CDR3 covers 15 residues. Trimming cost V 5 bases and J 5 bases; bases outside gene matches: 9. Germline CDR1 is DFQATT and CDR2 is SNEGSKA (reference sequence). The CDR3 bases that were read are TGCAGTGCTCTACCCCTAGCGGGAGCCGACAATGAG. Translation: CSALPLAGADNE. From start to end, the CDR3 is CSALPLAGADNEQFF.

This clone appeared many times. The read ends 3 residues early relative to the CDR3; the germline J gene fills the gap. The gene calls are TRBV30 and TRBJ2-3; D gene unclear. The V end lost 0 bases, the J end lost 0 bases, and 16 bases lay between the germline ends. The CDR3 extends over 17 amino acids. Germline CDR1 and CDR2: GTSNPN and SVGIG (reference sequence). Here the CDR3 reads CAWSVPQTYTSTDTQYF. CDR3 DNA, as far as it was read: TGTGCCTGGAGTGTACCCCAGACTTATACTAGCACAGATACG.

In this sample, this clone turned up many times. The read is 3 residues too short to cover the CDR3 end, so that end is filled in from the germline J gene. The chain couples TRBV19 to TRBJ2-5, with D tentatively TRBD1 (6 bases). Between the trimmed V and J ends, which lost 4 bases and 4 bases, there was a span of 19 bases. CDR3 length: 16 amino acids. Germline-derived CDR1 and CDR2 are LNHDA and SQIVND (reference sequence). The CDR3 DNA, read in part, is TGTGCCAGTAGTAACTCGGGGACACGAGCGTCAGAGACC. This sequence encodes CASSNSGTRASET. The full-length CDR3 reads as CASSNSGTRASETQYF.

This clone came up a few times. The missing CDR3 end, 3 residues past where the read stops, is filled in from the germline J gene. The rearrangement uses TRBV2 and TRBJ2-3; TRBD2 agrees at 12 bases. Germline V lookup: CDR1 SNHLY, CDR2 FYNNEI. The CDR3 runs to 15 residues. The sequenced part of the CDR3 DNA is TGTGCCAGCAGTAACGGACTAGCGGGACTCGAGACG. This encodes CASSNGLAGLET. The whole CDR3 sequence is CASSNGLAGLETQYF.

This clone appeared many times. The sequenced fragment ends 3 residues before the CDR3 boundary, so the rest is inferred from the germline J gene. The chain is built from TRBV2 and TRBJ1-6; 7 bases align to TRBD1. CDR1 is SNHLY, CDR2 FYNNEI, per germline. The ends lost 5 bases at V and 7 bases at J; junction bases unmatched: 8. The CDR3 length is 15 residues. The CDR3 bases that were read are TGTGCCAGCAGTCTAAGACAGGGAGGGAATTCACCC. Encoded protein: CASSLRQGGNSP. The complete CDR3 sequence is CASSLRQGGNSPLHF.

This clone was found a few times. The CDR3 end falls 3 residues outside the read, so it is completed with the germline J gene. This chain joins TRBV2 and TRBJ1-2; tentative D call: TRBD1 (6 bases). From germline, CDR1 is SNHLY and CDR2 FYNNEI. The CDR3 has 14 residues. The CDR3 here is CASVIATGSVGYTF. CDR3 DNA (partial): TGTGCCAGCGTAATAGCGACAGGATCGGTTGGG. Based on the CDR3 plus reference TRBV2 and TRBJ1-2, the full variable domain is EPEVTQTPSHQVTQMGQEVILRCVPISNHLYFYWYRQILGQKVEFLVSFYNNEISEKSEIFDDQFSVERPDGSNFTLKIRSTKLEDSAMYFCASVIATGSVGYTFGSGTRLTVV.

This clone was seen at least ten times. Read data end 3 residues before the CDR3 end; the end is taken from the germline J gene. The rearrangement links TRBV18 to TRBJ1-3; D unresolved. Germline values: CDR1 KGHSH, CDR2 LQKENI. V was cut by 2 bases and J by 0 bases, with 8 bases left in between. The CDR3 is 15 amino acids. The sequenced part of the CDR3 DNA is TGTGCCAGCTCACCAATTGATAGCTCTGGAAACACC. This sequence encodes CASSPIDSSGNT. The entire CDR3 protein reads CASSPIDSSGNTIYF.